A single sample is the source of the 24 T cell receptor beta chains below, sequenced in a study of shared clonotypes between healthy human individuals. Assay used: immunoSEQ multiplex PCR; TCRdb lists only in-frame clones, some missing. The sample lists 2,100,000 or so clones, about 94% seen once, with roughly 0.13% in the top ten. Sequenced sample: naive CD4+ T cells sorted from blood. As for subset: CD45RA+ positively selected. The receptors derive from a man in his late teens or twenties in good health.

This clone appeared a single time. Other DNA sequences in the sample encode the same CDR3. V usage is TRBV5-1 and J usage is TRBJ1-4, with TRBD1 matching 7 bases. The CDR3 is 14 residues long. Germline CDR1 SGHRS, CDR2 YFSETQ. The junction had 4 bases not matched to a gene; V was cut back by 0 bases and J by 8 bases. The CDR3 sequence: CASSLEGGAEKLFF. DNA for the CDR3: TGCGCCAGCAGCTTGGAAGGGGGCGCGGAAAAACTGTTTTTT. The variable domain in full, completed from reference TRBV5-1 and TRBJ1-4, reads KAGVTQTPRYLIKTRGQQVTLSCSPISGHRSVSWYQQTPGQGLQFLFEYFSETQRNKGNFPGRFSGRQFSNSRSEMNVSTLELGDSALYLCASSLEGGAEKLFFGSGTQLSVL.

CDR3 DNA: TGTGCCAGCAGTACTAGCGGGAGGGTCGAGCAGTACTTC. It encodes CASSTSGRVEQYF. The chain combines TRBV27 with TRBJ2-7, with 13 nucleotides matching TRBD2. Germline V gives CDR1 MNHEY, CDR2 SMNVEV (reference sequence). This CDR3 is built from 13 residues. V lost 5 bases, J lost 6 bases, and 1 base stayed unmatched.

The V call is TRBV7-2, the J call TRBJ2-7; 8 bases agree with TRBD2. The V and J ends lost 4 bases and 0 bases, in that order; junction bases with no gene match: 8. The CDR3 runs to 16 residues. CDR1 SGHTA and CDR2 FQGNSA come from the germline V gene. The CDR3 DNA reads as TGTGCCAGCAGCTCACGGGGGAGCGGGAGCTCCTACGAGCAGTACTTC. Its protein product is CASSSRGSGSSYEQYF.

As regards this clone: Additional DNA sequences in this sample encode the identical CDR3. The chain employs TRBV19 and TRBJ2-5, with 9 nucleotides matching TRBD1. The germline gives CDR1 LNHDA, CDR2 SQIVND (reference sequence). The CDR3 extends over 12 amino acids. V lost 6 bases to trimming and J lost 5 bases; unmatched junction nucleotides: 1. Here the CDR3 DNA reads TGTGCCAGTAGCGACAGGGGGGAGACCCAGTACTTC. Its protein is CASSDRGETQYF.

The chain employs TRBV11-2 and TRBJ2-3; tentative D call: TRBD2 (6 bases). Trimming pared 0 bases from V and 3 bases from J, leaving 10 bases between. The CDR3 is 15 amino acids. Germline values: CDR1 SGHAT, CDR2 FQNNGV. The CDR3 nucleotides are TGTGCCAGCAGCTTAGACGGGGGAAAAACAGATACGCAGTATTTT. This sequence encodes CASSLDGGKTDTQYF. Based on the CDR3 plus reference TRBV11-2 and TRBJ2-3, the full variable domain is EAGVAQSPRYKIIEKRQSVAFWCNPISGHATLYWYQQILGQGPKLLIQFQNNGVVDDSQLPKDRFSAERLKGVDSTLKIQPAKLEDSAVYLCASSLDGGKTDTQYFGPGTRLTVL.

The chain links TRBV10-1 to TRBJ1-4; D uncertain. Between the trimmed V and J ends, which lost 6 bases and 4 bases, there was a span of 12 bases. From germline, CDR1 is WNHNN and CDR2 SYGVQD (reference sequence). The CDR3 has 14 residues. CDR3 sequence: CASRHALDNEKLFF. The DNA of the CDR3 is TGCGCCAGCAGACACGCTCTAGATAATGAAAAACTGTTTTTT.

The rearrangement uses TRBV10-1 and TRBJ2-1; 7 bases fit TRBD2. Germline CDR1 is WNHNN and CDR2 is SYGVQD (reference sequence). The CDR3 has 15 amino acids. The trim removed 3 bases at V and 9 bases at J, leaving 11 bases unmatched. The CDR3 loop reads CASSETGTKRSEQFF. The CDR3 region has the DNA TGCGCCAGCAGTGAAACCGGGACTAAACGGAGTGAGCAGTTCTTC.

The genes are TRBV6-5 and TRBJ1-1; the match to TRBD1 covers 7 bases. The CDR3 has 15 amino acids. Germline CDR1 is MNHEY and CDR2 is SVGAGI. Unmatched junction bases numbered 6, after V lost 4 bases and J lost 1 base. The CDR3, as DNA: TGTGCCAGCAGTTCAGGGGGGCTTAGGAACACTGAAGCTTTCTTT. This sequence encodes CASSSGGLRNTEAFF.

This clone was recorded once. The chain combines TRBV28 with TRBJ1-4; D gene uncertain. This CDR3 spans 14 amino acids. Germline assignment: CDR1 MDHEN and CDR2 SYDVKM. The V end lost 3 bases, the J end lost 3 bases, and 8 bases lay between the germline ends. In nucleotides, the CDR3 is TGTGCCAGCAGTTTGAGTTTCGCTAATGAAAAACTGTTTTTT. This codes for CASSLSFANEKLFF. The full variable domain, rest sourced from reference TRBV28 and TRBJ1-4, is DVKVTQSSRYLVKRTGEKVFLECVQDMDHENMFWYRQDPGLGLRLIYFSYDVKMKEKGDIPEGYSVSREKKERFSLILESASTNQTSMYLCASSLSFANEKLFFGSGTQLSVL.

In regard to this clone: Other nucleotide sequences from this sample produce the same CDR3. The CDR3 bases are TGTGCCAGCAGTTACCCCGGACAGGGGAGAACAGAAGCTTTCTTT. Its protein product is CASSYPGQGRTEAFF. V gene TRBV6-5 combines with J gene TRBJ1-1; 9 nucleotides line up with TRBD1. V was pared by 2 bases and J by 8 bases, with 9 bases of the junction left unmatched. The germline CDR1 and CDR2 sequences are MNHEY and SVGAGI. CDR3 size: 15 residues.

This clone showed up just once. V is TRBV14 and J is TRBJ2-3; D ambiguous. The germline CDR1 and CDR2 sequences are SGHDN and FVKESK. CDR3 length equals 16 residues. V lost 1 base, J lost 3 bases, and 14 bases lay in between. CDR3 nucleotides: TGTGCCAGCAGCCAAGGTTCCGGGCCCCGGACAGATACGCAGTATTTT. As protein: CASSQGSGPRTDTQYF.

The rearrangement joins TRBV7-3 to TRBJ2-7; possible D gene TRBD1, 7 bases. This CDR3 is 13 amino acids long. Germline V CDR1 and CDR2: SGHTA, FQGTGA. The V end was cut by 6 bases, the J end by 6 bases, with 15 bases between. The CDR3 here is CASSPRGTAEQYF. The CDR3 DNA reads as TGTGCCAGCAGTCCTCGGGGGACAGCCGAGCAGTACTTC.

The chain employs TRBV19 and TRBJ2-3, with 11 bases matching TRBD2. This CDR3 comprises 17 residues. CDR1 is LNHDA and CDR2 is SQIVND in the germline V gene (reference sequence). Losses at the gene ends were 1 base for V and 4 bases for J; bases not matched to a gene: 7. In nucleotides, the CDR3 is TGTGCCAGTAGTATAGTCGGGCTAGCGGGGGGATCAGATACGCAGTATTTT. Protein sequence: CASSIVGLAGGSDTQYF.

V usage is TRBV5-1 and J usage is TRBJ2-1; 7 bases match TRBD1. The CDR3 runs to 17 residues. Trimming removed 0 bases from V and 0 bases from J; junction bases left unmatched: 6. Germline values: CDR1 SGHRS, CDR2 YFSETQ. CDR3: CASSLETGPGSYNEQFF. Here the CDR3 DNA reads TGCGCCAGCAGCTTGGAGACAGGGCCCGGCTCCTACAATGAGCAGTTCTTC.

This sequence joins TRBV7-9 and TRBJ2-1, with 8 bases matching TRBD2. Germline CDR1 reads SEHNR; CDR2 reads FQNEAQ (reference sequence). The length of the CDR3 is 14 residues. V was clipped by 4 bases and J by 5 bases; unmatched bases: 4. CDR3 residues: CASSYSGNNNEQFF. The CDR3 DNA sequence: TGTGCCAGCAGCTATAGCGGGAATAACAATGAGCAGTTCTTC.

The J gene is TRBJ2-5, the V gene TRBV6-1; D may be TRBD2 (6 bases). There are 14 residues in the CDR3. Per germline, CDR1 MNHNS and CDR2 SASEGT. Trimming took off 5 bases at V and 5 bases at J, with 15 bases between the two ends. CDR3 sequence reads: CASSTGVSGETQYF. CDR3 coding DNA: TGTGCCAGCAGTACGGGGGTCTCGGGGGAGACCCAGTACTTC.

The J gene is TRBJ1-3, the V gene TRBV6-1; possibly TRBD1 for D (5 bases). The CDR3 has 18 amino acids. Trimming pared 2 bases from V and 8 bases from J, leaving 25 bases between. Germline V lookup: CDR1 MNHNS, CDR2 SASEGT. This chain's CDR3 is CASSETHSQGVRADTIYF. The CDR3 bases are TGTGCCAGCAGTGAAACCCACTCGCAGGGAGTCCGGGCAGACACCATATATTTT.

This clone came up once. The chain carries TRBV28 and TRBJ2-2, with 10 nucleotides matching TRBD1. V was pared by 5 bases and J by 7 bases, with 7 bases of the junction left unmatched. Germline V gene data show CDR1 as MDHEN and CDR2 as SYDVKM. CDR3 size: 15 residues. The CDR3 region is CASSPRQGAIGELFF. The CDR3 nucleotides are TGTGCCAGCAGTCCGCGACAGGGGGCAATCGGGGAGCTGTTTTTT.

This chain joins TRBV30 and TRBJ1-5, with a tentative D call TRBD1 (6 bases). The CDR3 has 17 amino acids. The germline V and J ends were trimmed by 1 base and 0 bases, with 16 bases remaining between them. The V gene's germline CDR1 is GTSNPN and CDR2 SVGIG (reference sequence). This CDR3 reads CAWSGTGLRDSNQPQHF. CDR3 DNA: TGTGCCTGGAGTGGTACAGGGCTCCGAGATAGCAATCAGCCCCAGCATTTT. Together with reference TRBV30 and TRBJ1-5, the CDR3 gives the full variable domain: SQTIHQWPATLVQPVGSPLSLECTVEGTSNPNLYWYRQAAGRGLQLLFYSVGIGQISSEVPQNLSASRPQDRQFILSSKKLLLSDSGFYLCAWSGTGLRDSNQPQHFGDGTRLSIL.

CDR3: CASSPQHGSGNTIYF. The DNA of the CDR3 is TGTGCCAGCTCACCCCAACACGGCTCTGGAAACACCATATATTTT. The V and J genes are TRBV18 and TRBJ1-3; D remains unclear. Between the trimmed V and J ends, which lost 3 bases and 0 bases, there was a span of 9 bases. Germline V gives CDR1 KGHSH, CDR2 LQKENI. CDR3 length: 15 amino acids. The full variable domain, in which reference TRBV18 and TRBJ1-3 provide the parts outside the CDR3, is NAGVMQNPRHLVRRRGQEARLRCSPMKGHSHVYWYRQLPEEGLKFMVYLQKENIIDESGMPKERFSAEFPKEGPSILRIQQVVRGDSAAYFCASSPQHGSGNTIYFGEGSWLTVV.

CDR3 DNA sequence: TGTGCCAGCACCCGACAGGGTTCTACGTCCACAGATACGCAGTATTTT. Residues: CASTRQGSTSTDTQYF. The V gene is TRBV7-8, the J gene TRBJ2-3, with 7 positions matching TRBD1. This CDR3 is built from 16 residues. V dropped 7 bases and J dropped 2; count of bases not matched to a gene: 12. Germline values: CDR1 SGHVS, CDR2 FQNEAQ.

With respect to this clone: This CDR3 is also generated by other DNA sequences in the sample. The genes are TRBV20-1 and TRBJ2-5; no reliable D call. V was clipped by 3 bases and J by 4 bases, with 6 bases between them. The CDR3 totals 11 residues. The germline gives CDR1 DFQATT, CDR2 SNEGSKA (reference sequence). CDR3 amino acids: CSASLSETQYF. For the CDR3, the DNA is TGCAGTGCTAGTTTGTCAGAGACCCAGTACTTC.

The V gene is TRBV13, the J gene TRBJ2-5, with 7 bases aligning to TRBD1. CDR1 is PRHDT and CDR2 is FYEKMQ in the germline V gene (reference sequence). CDR3 length: 16 residues. V gave up 5 bases and J gave up 5 bases; unmatched junction bases: 14. The DNA for the CDR3 is TGTGCCAGCAGCCTCACTTGGGGTGCGACAGGGGAGACCCAGTACTTC. Residues: CASSLTWGATGETQYF.

The chain recombines TRBV11-2 with TRBJ2-7; D is uncertain. This CDR3 has 12 residues. Looked up from germline, CDR1 is SGHAT and CDR2 is FQNNGV. V was shortened by 5 bases and J by 7 bases, with 12 bases between the two germline ends. This chain's CDR3 is CASSPQLREQYF. For the CDR3, the DNA is TGTGCCAGCAGCCCCCAACTAAGAGAGCAGTACTTC.